Each of the 19 T cell receptor beta chains below was sequenced from the same sample in a study of shared clonotypes between healthy human individuals. The naive CD8 subset, CD45RO-negative cells positively selected for CCR7, excluded terminally differentiated effector memory CD45RA+ cells. Measured with immunoSEQ multiplex PCR; TCRdb has only the in-frame clones, and not every one. The sample has around 1.9 million clones, roughly 93% seen once. The specimen was naive CD8+ T cells from PBMCs. The receptors stem from a man aged 18 to 29 in good health. Some clones in this sample may be carry-over from other donors' samples.

This clone appeared a single time. This sequence joins TRBV7-3 and TRBJ2-1, with TRBD2 identical over 14 bases. The length of the CDR3 is 17 residues. J lost 8 bases, V lost 4 bases, and 10 bases had no gene match. Germline CDR1 and CDR2: SGHTA and FQGTGA. CDR3 region: CASSWTSGRFGLDEQFF. The CDR3 region has the DNA TGTGCCAGCAGCTGGACTAGCGGGAGGTTTGGTTTGGATGAGCAGTTCTTC.

Remarks on this clone: This same CDR3 is encoded by further DNA sequences in the sample. This chain connects TRBV2 to TRBJ2-7, with 13 positions matching TRBD2. V was pared by 5 bases and J by 4 bases, with 5 bases of the junction left unmatched. The V gene's germline CDR1 is SNHLY and CDR2 FYNNEI. The CDR3 sequence is 15 residues long. The CDR3 nucleotides read TGTGCCAGCAGTCTCCGACTAGCGGGGGGATACGAGCAGTACTTC. It is translated as CASSLRLAGGYEQYF. Full variable domain (outside the CDR3, taken from reference TRBV2 and TRBJ2-7): EPEVTQTPSHQVTQMGQEVILRCVPISNHLYFYWYRQILGQKVEFLVSFYNNEISEKSEIFDDQFSVERPDGSNFTLKIRSTKLEDSAMYFCASSLRLAGGYEQYFGPGTRLTVT.

The chain couples TRBV6-1 to TRBJ2-7; D may be TRBD1 or TRBD2 (9 bases each). The CDR3 has 19 residues. Between the trimmed V and J ends, which lost 1 base and 1 base, there was a span of 23 bases. The V gene's germline CDR1 is MNHNS and CDR2 SASEGT. The CDR3 is CASSEEGQGRTSASYEQYF. The CDR3 nucleotides read TGTGCCAGCAGTGAAGAGGGACAGGGCCGGACTAGCGCTTCCTACGAGCAGTACTTC.

This chain links TRBV30 with TRBJ2-5, with 10 bases matching TRBD2. CDR3 length: 15 residues. Germline CDR1 reads GTSNPN; CDR2 reads SVGIG (reference sequence). The trim removed 5 bases at V and 2 bases at J, leaving 8 bases unmatched. The CDR3 spells CAWGGAGGLQETQYF. In DNA form, the CDR3 reads TGTGCCTGGGGTGGAGCGGGAGGGCTTCAAGAGACCCAGTACTTC.

The CDR3 region has the DNA TGTGCCAGCAACCTGGGGGGGCTGAACACTGAAGCTTTCTTT. Its translation is CASNLGGLNTEAFF. This sequence joins TRBV5-8 and TRBJ1-1; weak D call: TRBD1 (6 bases). V shed 6 bases and J shed 0 bases, with 12 bases lying between them. Germline V gene sequence: CDR1 SGHTS, CDR2 YDEGEE. The CDR3 runs 14 residues.

The chain recombines TRBV7-8 with TRBJ2-7; 14 bases fit TRBD2. This CDR3 region has 16 residues. V gave up 3 bases and J gave up 3 bases; unmatched junction bases: 4. Germline V gene sequence: CDR1 SGHVS, CDR2 FQNEAQ. The CDR3 DNA is TGTGCCAGCAGCTTGAGACTAGCGGGGGGGGTCTACGAGCAGTACTTC. Its translation is CASSLRLAGGVYEQYF.

The rearrangement joins TRBV27 to TRBJ2-1, with 9 bases aligning to TRBD2. This CDR3 comprises 16 residues. Germline V gives CDR1 MNHEY, CDR2 SMNVEV (reference sequence). J gave up 8 bases and V 2 bases, and 10 bases lay outside the gene matches. The CDR3 loop is CASSLGPGTSIDEQFF. The CDR3 DNA follows: TGTGCCAGCAGTTTAGGCCCCGGGACTAGCATCGATGAGCAGTTCTTC.

The V call is TRBV2, the J call TRBJ2-5; D gene uncertain. The V end lost 6 bases, the J end lost 4 bases, and 15 bases lay between the germline ends. CDR1 is SNHLY, CDR2 FYNNEI, per germline. This CDR3 is 14 amino acids long. This CDR3 reads CASRSIGFAETQYF. The CDR3 DNA reads TGTGCCAGCAGAAGTATAGGGTTCGCAGAGACCCAGTACTTC.

V gene TRBV9 combines with J gene TRBJ2-7; TRBD2 matches 10 bases. This CDR3 is 17 amino acids long. Per germline, CDR1 SGDLS and CDR2 YYNGEE. V lost 0 bases to trimming and J lost 6 bases; unmatched junction nucleotides: 12. The CDR3 nucleotides read TGTGCCAGCAGCGTAGTAGCAACTAGCGGGATCTCACCCGAGCAGTACTTC. It specifies CASSVVATSGISPEQYF.

J is TRBJ2-5 and V is TRBV5-1; 11 bases match TRBD1. The CDR3 is 16 residues long. Germline CDR1 reads SGHRS; CDR2 reads YFSETQ. The V gene end was trimmed by 4 bases and the J gene end by 2 bases; junction bases not matched to a gene: 7. The CDR3 here is CASSGTGTGGQETQYF. Here the CDR3 DNA reads TGCGCCAGCAGCGGTACCGGGACAGGGGGTCAAGAGACCCAGTACTTC.

The CDR3 bases are TGTGCCAGCAGCCCCCCTGTCGGGACTAGCGGACCCAGCTCCTACAATGAGCAGTTCTTC. Its translation is CASSPPVGTSGPSSYNEQFF. The J gene is TRBJ2-1, the V gene TRBV7-6, with 11 bases fitting TRBD2. Germline-derived CDR1 and CDR2 are SGHVS and FNYEAQ. The CDR3 extends over 20 amino acids. The trim removed 5 bases at V and 0 bases at J, leaving 15 bases unmatched.

This clone was recorded only once. The V and J genes are TRBV29-1 and TRBJ2-1; D possibly corresponds to TRBD2 (5 bases). The CDR3 is made up of 13 amino acids. In germline, CDR1 is SQVTM, CDR2 ANQGSEA. V was pared by 5 bases and J by 12 bases, with 20 bases between. This chain's CDR3 is CSVSLAPIPAQFF. The CDR3 DNA is TGCAGCGTTAGTCTAGCTCCAATCCCCGCGCAGTTCTTC.

This chain connects TRBV7-3 to TRBJ2-1, with a weak D call TRBD2 (6 bases). Per germline, CDR1 SGHTA and CDR2 FQGTGA. V shed 2 bases and J shed 4 bases, with 12 bases lying between them. The CDR3 totals 15 residues. CDR3 sequence (DNA): TGTGCCAGCAGCTTAGGGGGGTCGGAGTACAATGAGCAGTTCTTC. Translating it yields CASSLGGSEYNEQFF.

The chain recombines TRBV5-8 with TRBJ1-5, with 10 bases matching TRBD1. J was trimmed by 3 bases and V by 4 bases; bases with no gene match: 4. The CDR3 sequence is 15 residues long. Germline V gene data show CDR1 as SGHTS and CDR2 as YDEGEE. CDR3 DNA sequence: TGTGCCAGCAGCAGGGGGACAGGGGACAATCAGCCCCAGCATTTT. Amino acid sequence: CASSRGTGDNQPQHF.

V usage is TRBV27 and J usage is TRBJ2-3; a possible D gene is TRBD1 (6 bases). The V end lost 7 bases, the J end lost 2 bases, and 13 bases lay between the germline ends. The CDR3 covers 14 residues. Germline V gene data show CDR1 as MNHEY and CDR2 as SMNVEV (reference sequence). The CDR3 loop reads CASTPGAHTDTQYF. The CDR3 DNA is TGTGCCAGCACTCCAGGGGCCCACACAGATACGCAGTATTTT.

This rearrangement joins TRBV9 to TRBJ2-2, with 7 positions matching TRBD2. Germline loops: CDR1 SGDLS, CDR2 YYNGEE. The CDR3 is 15 amino acids. The junction had 3 bases not matched to a gene; V was cut back by 0 bases and J by 4 bases. In DNA form, the CDR3 reads TGTGCCAGCAGCGTAGGCGGGAGTTTCACCGGGGAGCTGTTTTTT. This gives the protein CASSVGGSFTGELFF.

The chain carries TRBV7-9 and TRBJ2-7, with D perhaps matching TRBD2 (6 bases). Trimming cost V 5 bases and J 2 bases, with 13 bases left between them. Germline V gene sequence: CDR1 SEHNR, CDR2 FQNEAQ (reference sequence). The CDR3 runs 14 residues. The CDR3 here is CASSTGLETYEQYF. The CDR3 region has the DNA TGTGCCAGCAGCACGGGACTTGAGACCTACGAGCAGTACTTC.

The chain couples TRBV7-2 to TRBJ2-5; D is uncertain. The CDR3 runs 16 residues. Trimming took 0 bases from V and 4 from J, leaving 15 bases between them. Germline lookup yields CDR1 SGHTA and CDR2 FQGNSA. CDR3 residues: CASSLARGPRPETQYF. CDR3 DNA sequence: TGTGCCAGCAGCTTAGCTCGAGGACCGAGGCCAGAGACCCAGTACTTC.

The chain uses TRBV13 and TRBJ2-2, with a tentative D call TRBD1 (6 bases). The CDR3 is 15 amino acids. V shed 6 bases and J shed 4 bases, with 15 bases lying between them. Germline values: CDR1 PRHDT, CDR2 FYEKMQ (reference sequence). CDR3 loop: CASSSGTGSTGELFF. The CDR3, as DNA: TGTGCCAGCAGTTCAGGTACAGGGAGCACCGGGGAGCTGTTTTTT.